The T cell receptor (beta chain) under discussion was sequenced for a study of blood T cell repertoires in COVID-19. Study summary: From the United States, Italy and Spain came samples of acute and convalescent COVID-19. Sources were T cells, B-cell-depleted T cells, or PBMCs; the material itself was cDNA or gDNA.

Germline lookup yields CDR1 LGHDT and CDR2 YNNKEL (reference sequence). This CDR3 region has 14 residues. Trimming at V came to 4 bases and at J to 5 bases, leaving 6 bases not matched to a gene. As processed by the authors: The authors estimated nucleated cell counts from reference gene primer amplification. Assay used: immunoSEQ multiplex PCR; TCRdb lists only in-frame clones, some missing. D and trimming come from the DNA, and the V and J calls and clone size come from that table. The table has 96,000 or so clones, 88% seen once; the top ten hold about 2.7%. V is TRBV3-1 (or the pseudogene TRBV3-2) and J is TRBJ1-1; 8 bases line up with TRBD1. This TCR was sampled from a woman older than 75 with acute or convalescent COVID-19. The sample was peripheral blood. CDR3 protein: CASSPYRGGTEAFF. For the CDR3, the DNA is TGTGCCAGCAGCCCCTACAGGGGGGGGACTGAAGCTTTCTTT.